This T cell receptor beta chain is drawn from a study of vaccination and CD4 T cells after COVID-19. Overall study context: There were six male and four female convalescents, and two of them were Hispanic. Collection of post-vaccine samples followed dose two by a median roughly 72 days, spanning a range of 14 to 241. General study results and limits: Looking at convalescent patients, a median around 83% of reactive clones were present only post-vaccination.

Cultured CD4+ T-cell DNA underwent Oncomine TCR Beta short-read sequencing. Each CDR3 protein gets one entry after TCRdb re-called the PCR reads with MiXCR. The repertoire holds more than 10,000 distinct CDR3 sequences, with 50% as singletons. Noted treatment: roughly 11-day PBMC culture with coronavirus spike peptide pools or control peptides (ViraFEST assay). Cells received half-medium changes with fresh IL-2 medium on days 3 and 7. A remark on this clonotype: Antigen unknown.

Per germline, CDR1 LNHDA and CDR2 SQIVND (reference sequence). J gave up 2 bases and V 5 bases, and 8 bases lay outside the gene matches. CDR3 length: 15 residues. The chain uses TRBV19 and TRBJ2-5; 7 positions agree with TRBD2. Sequencing used CD4+ T cells from blood, cultured in vitro. This sequence was found in a human donor who had recovered from COVID-19. CDR3 sequence (DNA): TGTGCCAGTAGTGTAAGGGGAGGGTTTCAAGAGACCCAGTACTTC. Residues: CASSVRGGFQETQYF.